This TCR beta chain was observed in a study of T cells in localized non-small cell lung cancer. Repertoires were generated with immunoSEQ multiplex PCR, while TCRdb's copy carries only in-frame clones and drops some. The sample lists around 140,000 clones, roughly 90% seen once, with over 1.5% in the top ten. Points on this clone: The antigen is undetermined.

The CDR3 length is 14 residues. V gave up 6 bases and J gave up 3 bases, with 11 bases separating them. Looked up from germline, CDR1 is MRHNA and CDR2 is SNTAGT. General study findings and limits: Heterogeneity remains possible because sequencing was limited to only one tumor region. Longer overall survival associated with higher blood T cell density; shorter survival with higher adjacent-lung clonality. When the top 100 tumor clones were examined, a median approximately 57 of them also appeared in the adjacent lung, which was paired and uninvolved.

J is TRBJ2-2 and V is TRBV6-4, with D possibly TRBD1 on 6 matching bases. Here the sequenced sample was peripheral blood, taken before any cancer treatment. This clonotype was obtained from a female donor of 60 years or more with stage I lung adenocarcinoma. CDR3 loop: CASSWTADTGELFF. The DNA of the CDR3 is TGTGCCAGCAGCTGGACAGCCGACACCGGGGAGCTGTTTTTT.